This entry describes one T cell receptor (beta chain). This clonotype was detected ten times or more. No antigen is known for it. The input lacks base qualities; no much larger clone sits a single base away. This sample is drawn from a study of regulatory T cells in long-lasting Graves disease (dated by TCRdb to the early 2020s). Broadly, across the study: Antithyroid drugs had been taken for less than 3 months by newly diagnosed Graves' disease patients. Persistent Graves' disease patients were compared with newly diagnosed Graves' disease patients by peripheral blood TCR sequencing and RNA sequencing. The study was conducted in China and was registered as a clinical trial. A total of 35 or so samples were covered by TCR sequencing, comprising some 13 persistent and approximately 20 newly diagnosed Graves' disease patients. What the authors observed across the whole study: The authors acknowledged the small sample size as a limitation that may reduce accuracy. Persistent disease showed preferential use of TRBV28, TRBJ1-2 and TRBJ2-5, whereas newly diagnosed disease favored TRBV20-1 and TRBJ2-1. Sequencing and analysis were restricted to the TCR beta chain. A larger number of public clonotypes was shared among persistent patients (under 3,000) than among newly diagnosed patients (around 890). Peripheral blood alone was examined, since thyroid tissue, which constituted the primary lesion, could not be accessed. Persistent Graves' disease patients showed lower TCR Shannon entropy and fewer highly expanded clones than newly diagnosed patients, suggesting clonal expansion.

Receptor amplification or capture employed multiplex PCR. The sample was run on an Illumina HiSeq 4000. iRepertoire HTBI primers and Arm-PCR amplification of CDR3 regions were used to construct TCR beta libraries. PCR products were gel purified before sequencing. Per the original workflow: A total of 60 to 80 TRBV and under 15 TRBJ segments were identified across samples and were used for gene usage analysis of CDR3 amino acid clonotypes. Filtered high-quality paired reads were merged into contigs using COPE and FqMerger. BLAST was used to align contigs to IMGT TRBV, TRBD and TRBJ reference genes, with CDR3 defined following IMGT. Highly expanded clones were defined as clonotypes with a frequency above 0.1%. Repertoire diversity was measured by Shannon entropy, and V-J evenness by the Gini coefficient. Public clonotypes were defined as clonotypes shared by more than one individual. TCRdb handled the public reads itself, with Q25 trimming in fastp and clone calling in MiXCR, and kept productive beta chains. Rows with a matching CDR3 protein are joined into one entry that keeps the most common DNA and genes. V and J calls and clone size were set by TCRdb, not the authors. This sample comprises approximately 400,000 distinct CDR3 sequences, approximately 16% of them detected only once. Of the sample, about 8.2% is held by the ten largest clones.

Cut back by 6 bases and 12 bases, the V and J ends lie 17 bases apart. Including cysteine and phenylalanine, the CDR3 has 12 amino acids. CDR3 DNA only is kept here, 36 bases in frame from base 1. The germline V gene yields MDHEN for CDR1 and SYDVKM for CDR2. The time point label, read with the paper, signifies: newly diagnosed GD, antithyroid drugs for less than 3 months. RNA was extracted from PBMCs in TRIzol for both TCR sequencing and RNA sequencing. The diagnosis of Graves' disease was made according to American Thyroid Association guidelines. Patients for the study were recruited at an endocrinology department in Xi'an, China. Each patient gave approximately 9 milliliters of peripheral blood, collected in an EDTA anticoagulant tube. Ficoll Paque Plus density gradient separation was used to isolate PBMCs, and no further T cell sorting was performed. An Agilent 2100 Bioanalyzer and agarose gel were used to check RNA quality, and a NanoDrop 2000 was used to measure RNA concentration.

These data were likewise used in another study, on T cells in Graves' hyperthyroidism and ophthalmopathy. The second study, in turn, reports: Stable Graves' hyperthyroidism was defined as the absence of progression to ophthalmopathy over 18 months of follow-up. Hyperthyroidism patients were aged 18 to 65 years and newly diagnosed, with disease duration of less than 2 months. Any patient with an uncontrolled infection, another autoimmune disease, pregnancy or lactation was excluded. Clinical symptoms, serum thyroxine and TRAb, thyroid ultrasound, and orbital computed tomography formed the basis for the diagnoses. For the first round of RT-PCR on the TCR CDR3, the HTBI primer set was used together with the Qiagen OneStep RT-PCR kit. Most expanded thyroid clonotypes (frequency above 0.001) were also detected in blood, suggesting blood repertoires may reflect thyroid immune responses. A model built on a 13 V-J signature distinguished ophthalmopathy from stable hyperthyroidism, reaching 87.88% sensitivity and approximately 83% specificity in cross-validation and 80%/75% in testing. During validation, the model predicted progression to ophthalmopathy a median of about 5.9 months ahead of onset, with around 71% sensitivity and less than 85% specificity. A discovery cohort of 95 to 100 patients, roughly 45 with Graves' ophthalmopathy and 57 with stable Graves' hyperthyroidism, was used to find distinguishing TCR V-J signatures. Prospective prediction of ophthalmopathy was tested in an independent validation cohort consisting of under 20 hyperthyroidism patients and about 17 patients who later progressed to ophthalmopathy. The approximately 98 discovery patients were randomly divided into training and test sets at a 7:3 ratio. The study also compared thyroid tissue and blood T-cell repertoires from five or six Graves' hyperthyroidism patients. Following sampling, methimazole starting at 30 mg daily was given to hyperthyroidism patients, and high-dose intravenous methylprednisolone was given to ophthalmopathy patients. Libraries were constructed in a second round of multiplex PCR, after which size selection and purification were performed. Libraries were sequenced paired-end with 100 bp reads on an Illumina HiSeq2000. SOAPnuke was used to process the raw data, throwing out any read that contained adapters or uncalled bases, had a mean Phred below 15, or lacked an exact constant-primer or identifier match. COPE v1.2.5 was used to merge the high-quality paired reads, and each unique nucleotide sequence was defined as a clonotype. MiTCR v1.1 was used to align clonotypes to the IMGT TRBV, TRBD and TRBJ reference segments. Only V-J combinations with frequency above 0.0001, covering about 99% of repertoires, were analysed. The TCS score was defined as the ratio of F50 (clonal expansion) to E x V (chaos), calculated using BLOSUM62-based TCRdist between CDR3 peptides within each V-J. Welch's t-statistics and random forest reduced around 520 V-J features to 10 to 15, which were used in a naive Bayes classifier (R e1071). Sample size was not statistically predetermined, and blinding of investigators to group allocation was not performed. TCR Vbeta CDR3 sequencing of 135 peripheral blood samples (fewer than 45 ophthalmopathy, under 80 hyperthyroidism and 17 progressor patients) is reported in the paper.

The clonotype comes from a woman aged 40 to 49 with Graves disease. Donor details come from another sample of the same person, matched by shared clones. The chain was built from TRBV28 and TRBJ1-1; TRBD1 might be the D gene, on 5 matching bases. The sequencing here drew on peripheral blood mononuclear cells (PBMCs), taken at new diagnosis, from a patient treated with antithyroid drugs. CDR3 protein: CASSLRGTQPFF. Read as DNA, the sequence is TGTGCCAGCAGCCTTAGGGGAACGCAACCTTTCTTT.